The source of this T cell receptor (beta chain) is a study of HIV-infected patients and healthy controls. Whole blood was used without fractionation, so all unsorted peripheral T cells were included. Reverse transcription used around 500 ng RNA and constant-region primers for alpha and beta. Alpha and beta chain libraries were made separately by chain-specific third strand synthesis with multiplexing indices. TCRdb passed the 5' RACE reads through MiXCR, listing each CDR3 protein once. The table has 18,000 or so distinct CDR3 sequences, over 9.5% seen once. CDR3 length: 14 amino acids. The ends were cut back, 2 bases at V and 10 bases at J, with 14 bases in the middle. Germline CDR1 and CDR2: PRHDT and FYEKMQ (reference sequence).

The sequencing input was blood. The sequence derives from an adult in good health. This chain joins TRBV13 and TRBJ1-4; weak D call: TRBD1 (5 bases). CDR3 bases: TGTGCCAGCAGCTTAAGAGCAGGGATCGGAAAACTGTTTTTT. Protein product: CASSLRAGIGKLFF. Supplemented by reference TRBV13 and TRBJ1-4, the full variable domain reads AAGVIQSPRHLIKEKRETATLKCYPIPRHDTVYWYQQGPGQDPQFLISFYEKMQSDKGSIPDRFSAQQFSDYHSELNMSSLELGDSALYFCASSLRAGIGKLFFGSGTQLSVL.